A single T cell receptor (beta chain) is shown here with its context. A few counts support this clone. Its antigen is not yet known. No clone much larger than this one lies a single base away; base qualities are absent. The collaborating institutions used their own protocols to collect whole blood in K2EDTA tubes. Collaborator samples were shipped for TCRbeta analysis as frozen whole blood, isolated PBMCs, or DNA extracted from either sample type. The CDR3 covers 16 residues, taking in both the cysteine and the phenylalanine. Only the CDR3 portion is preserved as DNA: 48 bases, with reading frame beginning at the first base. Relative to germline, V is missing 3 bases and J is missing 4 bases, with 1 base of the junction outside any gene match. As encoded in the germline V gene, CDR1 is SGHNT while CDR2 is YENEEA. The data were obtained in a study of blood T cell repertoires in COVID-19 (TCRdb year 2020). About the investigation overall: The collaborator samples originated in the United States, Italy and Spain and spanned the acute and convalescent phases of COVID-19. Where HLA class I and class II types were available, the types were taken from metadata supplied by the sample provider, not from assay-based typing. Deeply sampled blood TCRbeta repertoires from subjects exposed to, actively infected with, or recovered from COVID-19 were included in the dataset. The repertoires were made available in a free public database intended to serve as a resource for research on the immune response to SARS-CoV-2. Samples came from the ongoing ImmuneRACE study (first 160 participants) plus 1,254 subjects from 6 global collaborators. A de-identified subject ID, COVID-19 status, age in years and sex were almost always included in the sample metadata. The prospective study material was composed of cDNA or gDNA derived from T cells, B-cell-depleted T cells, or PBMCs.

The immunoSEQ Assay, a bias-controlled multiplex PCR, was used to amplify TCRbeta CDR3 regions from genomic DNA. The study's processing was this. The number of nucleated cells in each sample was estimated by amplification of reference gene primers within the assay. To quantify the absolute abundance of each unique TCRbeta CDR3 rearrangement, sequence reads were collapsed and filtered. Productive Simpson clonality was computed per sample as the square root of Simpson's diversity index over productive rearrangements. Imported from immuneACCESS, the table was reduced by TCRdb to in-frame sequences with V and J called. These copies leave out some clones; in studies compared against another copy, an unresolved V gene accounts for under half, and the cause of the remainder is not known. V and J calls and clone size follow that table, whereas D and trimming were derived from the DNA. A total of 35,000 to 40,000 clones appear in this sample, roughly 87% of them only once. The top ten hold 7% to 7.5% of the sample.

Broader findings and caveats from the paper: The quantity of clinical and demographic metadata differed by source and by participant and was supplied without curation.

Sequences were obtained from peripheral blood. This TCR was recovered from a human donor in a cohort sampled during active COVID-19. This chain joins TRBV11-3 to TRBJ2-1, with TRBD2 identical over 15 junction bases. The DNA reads TGTGCCAGCAGCTTCGGACTAGCGGGAGGGTACAATGAGCAGTTCTTC. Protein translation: CASSFGLAGGYNEQFF. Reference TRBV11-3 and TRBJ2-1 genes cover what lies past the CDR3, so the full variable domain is EAGVVQSPRYKIIEKKQPVAFWCNPISGHNTLYWYLQNLGQGPELLIRYENEEAVDDSQLPKDRFSAERLKGVDSTLKIQPAELGDSAVYLCASSFGLAGGYNEQFFGPGTRLTVL.